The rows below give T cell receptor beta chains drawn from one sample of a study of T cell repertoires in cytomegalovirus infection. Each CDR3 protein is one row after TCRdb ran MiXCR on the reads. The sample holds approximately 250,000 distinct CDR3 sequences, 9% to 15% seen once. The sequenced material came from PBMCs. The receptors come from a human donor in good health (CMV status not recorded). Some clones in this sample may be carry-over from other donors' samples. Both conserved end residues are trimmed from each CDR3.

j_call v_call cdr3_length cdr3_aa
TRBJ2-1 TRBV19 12 ASSIAGGFDEQF
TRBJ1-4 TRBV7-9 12 ASSSGQGWEKLF
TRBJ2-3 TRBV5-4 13 ASSSWTGAGDTQY
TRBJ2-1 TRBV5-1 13 ASSFDGGGQGEQF
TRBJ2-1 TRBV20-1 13 SAEKGLVGINEQF
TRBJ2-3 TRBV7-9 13 ASSKNPGVEDTQY
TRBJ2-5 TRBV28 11 ASSSGVRETQY
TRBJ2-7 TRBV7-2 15 ASSILGGDGLSYEQY
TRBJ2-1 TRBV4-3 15 ASSQEMGAGVGYEQF
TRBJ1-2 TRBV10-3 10 AIRGEGLGYT
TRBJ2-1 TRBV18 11 ASSPRDFYEQF
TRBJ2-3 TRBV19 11 ASSNQLTDTQY
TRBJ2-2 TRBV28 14 ASRPQGRGNTGELF
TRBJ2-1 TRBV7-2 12 ASSSPGRHNEQF
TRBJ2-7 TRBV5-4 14 ASSLGSAGGPDEQY
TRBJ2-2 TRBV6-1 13 ASSAETVNTGELF
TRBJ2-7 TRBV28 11 ASSPGGDYEQY
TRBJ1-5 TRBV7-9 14 ASSLEGTVHNQPQH